These 32 T cell receptor beta chains originate from one sample sequenced in a study of blood T cell repertoires in COVID-19. Sequenced by immunoSEQ multiplex PCR; TCRdb stores in-frame clones only, minus some. This sample carries roughly 150,000 clones, about 85% of them seen once, and the ten largest clones take 6.9%. What was sequenced was peripheral blood. These receptors came from a man aged 80 or over with COVID-19, enrolled during active disease.

The J gene is TRBJ1-1, the V gene TRBV11-2; 7 bases line up with TRBD1. Germline trimming cut 5 bases from V and 3 bases from J; bases unmatched to any gene: 3. The CDR3 contains 13 residues. Germline values: CDR1 SGHAT, CDR2 FQNNGV. CDR3 coding DNA: TGTGCCAGCAGCCGTGACAGGGACACTGAAGCTTTCTTT. It codes for CASSRDRDTEAFF.

The gene calls are TRBV20-1 and TRBJ1-2; D is ambiguous. Trimming took off 3 bases at V and 0 bases at J, with 8 bases between the two ends. Per germline, CDR1 DFQATT and CDR2 SNEGSKA (reference sequence). There are 13 residues in the CDR3. CDR3 loop: CSASALSNYGYTF. In DNA, the CDR3 is TGCAGTGCTAGTGCTCTGTCTAACTATGGCTACACCTTC.

The genes are TRBV7-2 and TRBJ1-6; D is undetermined. The CDR3 spans 13 residues. Germline V CDR1 and CDR2: SGHTA, FQGNSA. V was shortened by 1 base and J by 7 bases, with 5 bases between the two germline ends. CDR3 coding DNA: TGTGCCAGCAGCTTAGGGGCCAATTCACCCCTCCACTTT. This codes for CASSLGANSPLHF.

This chain uses TRBV28 with TRBJ1-5, with TRBD1 matching 8 bases. The CDR3 covers 14 residues. J lost 7 bases, V lost 7 bases, and 9 bases had no gene match. CDR1 is MDHEN and CDR2 is SYDVKM in the germline V gene. DNA for the CDR3: TGTGCCAGCAACAGGGGGAAGAGAGTACAGCCCCAGCATTTT. It encodes CASNRGKRVQPQHF.

V and J are TRBV9 and TRBJ1-6; 8 nucleotides line up with TRBD1. Germline trimming cut 0 bases from V and 6 bases from J; bases unmatched to any gene: 8. This CDR3 is built from 17 residues. CDR1 and CDR2 (germline): SGDLS, YYNGEE. The CDR3 protein is CASSVAGTGESNSPLHF. The CDR3 bases are TGTGCCAGCAGCGTAGCCGGGACAGGAGAGTCTAATTCACCCCTCCACTTT.

V gene TRBV5-1 combines with J gene TRBJ2-5; 7 nucleotides align to TRBD1. CDR3 size: 14 residues. Germline assignment: CDR1 SGHRS and CDR2 YFSETQ. V was clipped by 4 bases and J by 8 bases; unmatched bases: 11. The CDR3 reads CASSTGDSHTTQYF. The CDR3 nucleotides are TGCGCCAGCAGCACCGGGGACAGCCACACCACCCAGTACTTC.

The rearrangement links TRBV11-2 to TRBJ2-5; TRBD2 matches 13 bases. The V gene's germline CDR1 is SGHAT and CDR2 FQNNGV. This CDR3 has 17 amino acids. After removal of 1 base from V and 5 bases from J, the junction contained 7 bases not matched to a gene. CDR3 loop: CASSLGTSGGAWETQYF. CDR3 nucleotides: TGTGCCAGCAGCTTAGGCACTAGCGGGGGGGCCTGGGAGACCCAGTACTTC.

This chain connects TRBV12-3 or TRBV12-4 to TRBJ1-2, with no clear D. The CDR3 loop spans 11 amino acids. Trimming pared 4 bases from V and 4 bases from J, leaving 4 bases between. CDR3 DNA sequence: TGTGCCAGCAGTTCTATCTATGGCTACACCTTC. Its translation is CASSSIYGYTF.

V is TRBV5-6 and J is TRBJ2-6, with 11 bases aligning to TRBD1. This CDR3 is 18 amino acids long. The V segment lost 3 bases and the J segment 0 bases; nucleotides outside the gene matches: 5. Looked up from germline, CDR1 is SGHDT and CDR2 is YYEEEE. CDR3 region: CASSSTGTGGSGANVLTF. The CDR3 nucleotides are TGTGCCAGCAGCTCAACCGGGACAGGGGGCTCTGGGGCCAACGTCCTGACTTTC. Filled out from reference TRBV5-6 and TRBJ2-6, the complete variable domain reads DAGVTQSPTHLIKTRGQQVTLRCSPKSGHDTVSWYQQALGQGPQFIFQYYEEEERQRGNFPDRFSGHQFPNYSSELNVNALLLGDSALYLCASSSTGTGGSGANVLTFGAGSRLTVL.

The CDR3 DNA reads TGTGCCAGCAGCACATGGGAAGGAGGGGATTGGAATCAGCCCCAGCATTTT. As protein: CASSTWEGGDWNQPQHF. The V call is TRBV21-1, the J call TRBJ1-5. TRBV21-1 is classified as a pseudogene. This CDR3 is 17 amino acids long.

The genes are TRBV7-9 and TRBJ2-1, with 12 bases aligning to TRBD2. The CDR3 has 15 amino acids. CDR1 and CDR2 from the germline V gene are SEHNR and FQNEAQ (reference sequence). V shed 0 bases, J shed 6 bases, and the junction held 0 bases outside the gene matches. CDR3 loop: CASSLAGLAGNEQFF. In DNA form, the CDR3 reads TGTGCCAGCAGCTTAGCGGGACTAGCGGGCAATGAGCAGTTCTTC.

This chain connects TRBV18 to TRBJ1-1; 8 bases line up with TRBD1. V dropped 6 bases and J dropped 1; count of bases not matched to a gene: 4. CDR1 KGHSH and CDR2 LQKENI come from the germline V gene. This CDR3 contains 14 residues. The CDR3 protein is CASSKDRANTEAFF. The CDR3 nucleotides read TGTGCCAGCTCCAAGGACAGGGCGAACACTGAAGCTTTCTTT.

The chain recombines TRBV4-2 with TRBJ1-1, with a tentative D call TRBD1 (5 bases). V was cut by 3 bases and J by 6 bases, with 11 bases left in between. This CDR3 is built from 13 residues. CDR1 and CDR2 (germline): LGHNA, YNFKEQ. CDR3 in amino acids: CASSHLQGAEAFF. As DNA, the CDR3 is TGTGCCAGCAGCCATCTCCAAGGGGCTGAAGCTTTCTTT.

This rearrangement joins TRBV7-2 to TRBJ2-3, with TRBD1 matching over 8 bases. Germline V CDR1 and CDR2: SGHTA, FQGNSA. J was trimmed by 1 base and V by 5 bases; bases with no gene match: 8. This CDR3 is 16 amino acids long. The CDR3, as DNA: TGTGCCAGCAGCCCTCGGACAGGGTGGGGCACAGATACGCAGTATTTT. It codes for CASSPRTGWGTDTQYF.

The V gene is TRBV6-5, the J gene TRBJ1-1, with D unclear. The V end was cut by 6 bases, the J end by 1 base, with 12 bases between. Germline V gene lookup returns CDR1 MNHEY and CDR2 SVGAGI. The CDR3 is 14 amino acids. The CDR3 region is CASRNPWANTEAFF. DNA of the CDR3: TGTGCCAGCAGAAACCCTTGGGCGAACACTGAAGCTTTCTTT.

V is TRBV18 and J is TRBJ1-2; D gene ambiguous. The CDR3 runs 13 residues. The V end was cut by 3 bases, the J end by 8 bases, with 13 bases between. CDR1 and CDR2 from the germline V gene are KGHSH and LQKENI. As DNA, the CDR3 is TGTGCCAGCTCACCGTCTACCCCCTTAGGCTACACCTTC. It translates to CASSPSTPLGYTF.

V and J are TRBV19 and TRBJ2-7, with TRBD1 matching 11 bases. V was pared by 3 bases and J by 3 bases, with 4 bases of the junction left unmatched. The CDR3 loop spans 15 amino acids. Germline V lookup: CDR1 LNHDA, CDR2 SQIVND (reference sequence). Here the CDR3 DNA reads TGTGCCAGTAGTATTGGGACAGGGGGACTCTACGAGCAGTACTTC. The encoded protein is CASSIGTGGLYEQYF.

The chain uses TRBV7-8 and TRBJ1-3; no clear D. This CDR3 contains 17 residues. Looked up from germline, CDR1 is SGHVS and CDR2 is FQNEAQ. V gave up 1 base and J gave up 3 bases, with 16 bases separating them. The CDR3 loop reads CASSLVPPRLGGNTIYF. The CDR3 DNA follows: TGTGCCAGCAGCTTAGTTCCCCCTCGACTGGGTGGAAACACCATATATTTT.

This chain uses TRBV4-3 with TRBJ2-1; 7 bases agree with TRBD2. Germline V lookup: CDR1 LGHNA, CDR2 YSLEER. V shed 4 bases, J shed 3 bases, and the junction held 6 bases outside the gene matches. This CDR3 spans 15 amino acids. CDR3 sequence: CASSPSWGGYNEQFF. CDR3 DNA sequence: TGCGCCAGCAGCCCATCTTGGGGGGGCTACAATGAGCAGTTCTTC.

J is TRBJ1-2 and V is TRBV6-6, with a tentative D call TRBD1 (5 bases). The ends were cut back, 1 base at V and 4 bases at J, with 16 bases in the middle. Germline CDR1 is MNHNY and CDR2 is SVGAGI (reference sequence). CDR3 length: 16 residues. In nucleotides, the CDR3 is TGTGCCAGCAGTTACTTGCACCGAGCTACAGGCTATGGCTACACCTTC. It codes for CASSYLHRATGYGYTF.

The table lists this clone with a count of one. The chain has TRBV5-5 and TRBJ1-2, with 7 bases aligning to TRBD1. The CDR3 spans 14 residues. V dropped 4 bases and J dropped 5; count of bases not matched to a gene: 8. CDR1 SGHKS and CDR2 YYEKEE come from the germline V gene (reference sequence). The CDR3 loop reads CASSPDGTAYGYTF. CDR3 coding DNA: TGTGCCAGCAGCCCCGATGGGACAGCGTATGGCTACACCTTC.

The chain links TRBV19 to TRBJ1-5, with 7 bases matching TRBD1. The CDR3 runs 15 residues. The germline V gene encodes CDR1 LNHDA and CDR2 SQIVND (reference sequence). V lost 4 bases, J lost 5 bases, and 8 bases stayed unmatched. CDR3 nucleotide sequence: TGTGCCAGTAGTAATACAGGGACAGTAGATCAGCCCCAGCATTTT. It codes for CASSNTGTVDQPQHF.

CDR3 sequence (DNA): TGTGCTAGTGGTTTGGGGGCAGGGCAGCCCCAGCATTTT. As protein: CASGLGAGQPQHF. The chain employs TRBV12-5 and TRBJ1-5; possible D gene TRBD1, 5 bases. The CDR3 has 13 residues. The ends were cut back, 1 base at V and 7 bases at J, with 8 bases in the middle. The germline V gene encodes CDR1 LGHNT and CDR2 FRNRAP.

There are a few counts of this clone. The gene calls are TRBV7-2 and TRBJ1-2; 9 nucleotides agree with TRBD1. This CDR3 spans 15 amino acids. Germline V gene lookup returns CDR1 SGHTA and CDR2 FQGNSA. V gave up 5 bases and J gave up 3 bases; unmatched junction bases: 7. CDR3 sequence: CASSPRTGADYGYTF. Here the CDR3 DNA reads TGTGCCAGCAGCCCGAGGACAGGGGCGGACTATGGCTACACCTTC.

V gene TRBV6-2 or TRBV6-3 combines with J gene TRBJ1-5; a weak D match, TRBD1 (6 bases). Trimming cost V 6 bases and J 3 bases, with 18 bases left between them. The CDR3 sequence is 16 residues long. The germline gives CDR1 MNHEY, CDR2 SVGEGT. This CDR3 reads CASSAGEKGLNQPQHF. DNA of the CDR3: TGTGCCAGCAGCGCAGGGGAGAAAGGGCTCAATCAGCCCCAGCATTTT.

The chain carries TRBV2 and TRBJ2-3, with D possibly matching TRBD2 (6 bases). This CDR3 contains 13 residues. Per the germline V gene, CDR1 is SNHLY and CDR2 is FYNNEI. V lost 7 bases to trimming and J lost 1 base, with 9 bases between them. As DNA, the CDR3 is TGTGCCAGCAATAGCGGCCGCACAGATACGCAGTATTTT. Translated, it gives CASNSGRTDTQYF.

The rearrangement links TRBV4-1 to TRBJ2-1; the match to TRBD2 covers 11 bases. The germline V gene encodes CDR1 MGHRA and CDR2 YSYEKL. Losses at the gene ends were 4 bases for V and 10 bases for J; bases not matched to a gene: 6. This CDR3 is 14 amino acids long. CDR3 sequence (DNA): TGCGCCAGCAGCCGGGGGACTAGCGGTTTCGAGCAGTTCTTC. As protein: CASSRGTSGFEQFF.

The chain combines TRBV28 with TRBJ1-5; TRBD1 agrees at 9 bases. With 5 bases clipped from V and 4 bases from J, the junction kept 3 bases outside the gene matches. This CDR3 spans 14 amino acids. Germline values: CDR1 MDHEN, CDR2 SYDVKM. The CDR3 DNA reads as TGTGCCAGCAGTCACAGGGGGCCAAATCAGCCCCAGCATTTT. Amino acid sequence: CASSHRGPNQPQHF.

The chain joins TRBV21-1 to TRBJ1-1. TRBV21-1 is given as a pseudogene. This CDR3 region has 11 residues. CDR3 DNA: TGTGCCAGCCTCGGGGACACTGAAGCTTTCTTT. Its translation: CASLGDTEAFF.

The V call is TRBV7-2, the J call TRBJ2-7; 9 bases are shared with TRBD2. CDR3 length equals 15 residues. Germline CDR1 reads SGHTA; CDR2 reads FQGNSA. Losses at the gene ends were 3 bases for V and 5 bases for J; bases not matched to a gene: 8. CDR3 in amino acids: CASSFELAGKNEQYF. The CDR3 nucleotides read TGTGCCAGCAGCTTTGAACTAGCGGGTAAAAACGAGCAGTACTTC. Full variable domain (rest looked up from reference TRBV7-2 and TRBJ2-7): GAGVSQSPSNKVTEKGKDVELRCDPISGHTALYWYRQSLGQGLEFLIYFQGNSAPDKSGLPSDRFSAERTGGSVSTLTIQRTQQEDSAVYLCASSFELAGKNEQYFGPGTRLTVT.

This sequence joins TRBV6-2 or TRBV6-3 and TRBJ2-7; perhaps TRBD1 as D (5 bases). This CDR3 is built from 15 residues. Trimming removed 0 bases at V and 3 bases at J, with 12 bases between. CDR1 and CDR2 from the germline V gene are MNHEY and SVGEGT. The CDR3 sequence is CASSYSGLGDYEQYF. CDR3 DNA: TGTGCCAGCAGTTACTCCGGCCTAGGGGACTACGAGCAGTACTTC.

V usage is TRBV9 and J usage is TRBJ1-3, with 8 bases aligning to TRBD1. V shed 2 bases, J shed 0 bases, and the junction held 4 bases outside the gene matches. This CDR3 is 16 amino acids long. Germline loops: CDR1 SGDLS, CDR2 YYNGEE. CDR3 coding DNA: TGTGCCAGCAGCGTGGACAGGGACCTCTCTGGAAACACCATATATTTT. It codes for CASSVDRDLSGNTIYF.